This record concerns one T cell receptor (beta chain) sequence. This sample was included in a study of blood T cell repertoires in COVID-19. Study in general: Some COVID-19 samples were acute and others convalescent; all came from the United States, Italy and Spain. The analysed material was cDNA or gDNA that came from T cells, B-cell-depleted T cells, or PBMCs.

Methods used by the authors: By means of reference gene primer amplification, nucleated cell counts were estimated. Libraries were prepared by immunoSEQ multiplex PCR; TCRdb keeps only in-frame clonotypes and omits some of them. V, J and clone size reflect that table, while D and trimming were determined from the DNA. The repertoire holds about 140,000 clones, over 60% seen once, with 4.5% in the top ten. Per the germline V gene, CDR1 is WNHNN and CDR2 is SYGVQD (reference sequence). This CDR3 spans 15 amino acids. V shed 4 bases and J shed 5 bases, with 14 bases lying between them. The specimen sequenced was peripheral blood. The source of this sequence is a woman aged 80 or over with active or convalescent COVID-19. V is TRBV10-1 and J is TRBJ1-4, with D tentatively TRBD1 (6 bases). In DNA, the CDR3 is TGCGCCAGCAGTGCCGGGACACTCAAGAATGAAAAACTGTTTTTT. It encodes CASSAGTLKNEKLFF.